This T cell receptor beta chain was captured by sequencing in a study of OX40 agonist ivuxolimab in advanced cancers. Study outcomes and limitations: In the 0.1-3.0 mg/kg groups, partial responders showed among the lowest expansion. Both blood CD4+ and CD8+ T cells showed clonal growth by week 6 at 0.1 to 3.0 mg/kg.

Sequencing used immunoSEQ multiplex PCR; TCRdb keeps in-frame clones, though not all of them. The sample consists of 25,000 to 30,000 clones, about 77% of them appearing once. As for this clone: Its target is unknown.

Germline lookup yields CDR1 MGHRA and CDR2 YSYEKL. V dropped 2 bases and J dropped 2 bases, with 10 bases sitting between them. The CDR3 extends over 15 amino acids. The sequence came from an adult with an advanced solid tumor such as melanoma, head and neck, liver or kidney cancer. The sample here was CD4+ or CD8+ T cells sorted from blood, taken in a trial of the OX40 agonist ivuxolimab. The chain has TRBV4-1 and TRBJ1-5; possible D gene TRBD1, 5 bases. CDR3 nucleotide sequence: TGCGCCAGCAGCCAAACAGGTATGGGCAATCAGCCCCAGCATTTT. Translation: CASSQTGMGNQPQHF.